Below, 30 T cell receptor beta chains from the same sample are listed, as sequenced in a study of T-cell memory formation after mild COVID-19. Using its own MiXCR run on the 5' RACE reads, TCRdb lists one record per CDR3 protein. The sample includes 110,000 to 150,000 distinct CDR3 sequences, under 30% of them seen just once. The sequenced material came from PBMCs or a T cell subset sorted from them (not recorded which). These receptors were obtained from an adult woman who had mild COVID-19 (a few samples of this study predate the infection). Cell type and time point are not known.

The gene calls are TRBV7-8 and TRBJ2-7; 9 nucleotides line up with TRBD2. This CDR3 spans 16 amino acids. With V trimmed by 1 base and J by 3 bases, 7 bases remained unmatched. The germline V gene has CDR1 SGHVS and CDR2 FQNEAQ. The CDR3 nucleotides are TGTGCCAGCAGCTTAGGGTTAGCGGGAGTGGGCTACGAGCAGTACTTC. Translation gives CASSLGLAGVGYEQYF.

The gene calls are TRBV4-2 and TRBJ1-5; D gene ambiguous. The CDR3 runs to 14 residues. The ends were cut back, 3 bases at V and 2 bases at J, with 8 bases in the middle. Germline loops: CDR1 LGHNA, CDR2 YNFKEQ. CDR3 DNA sequence: TGTGCCAGCAGCCAGAAGGGTGGCAATCAGCCCCAGCATTTT. Its translation: CASSQKGGNQPQHF.

The chain links TRBV24-1 to TRBJ2-1, with D perhaps TRBD1 (5 bases). There are 13 residues in the CDR3. Trimming pared 5 bases from V and 6 bases from J, leaving 10 bases between. The germline V gene has CDR1 KGHDR and CDR2 SFDVKD. The CDR3 here is CATSAIDSNEQFF. The CDR3 DNA sequence: TGTGCCACCAGTGCTATCGACAGCAATGAGCAGTTCTTC.

This clonotype was seen more than once but under ten times. The chain carries TRBV14 and TRBJ1-1; D might be TRBD1 (5 bases). Germline values: CDR1 SGHDN, CDR2 FVKESK. There are 15 residues in the CDR3. V lost 3 bases and J 3 bases, leaving 14 bases between the germline ends. The DNA of the CDR3 is TGTGCCAGCAGCCATAGGCAGGGACGTTACACTGAAGCTTTCTTT. The encoded protein is CASSHRQGRYTEAFF.

The chain joins TRBV27 to TRBJ2-4; a possible D gene is TRBD1 (5 bases). Germline CDR1 is MNHEY and CDR2 is SMNVEV (reference sequence). The CDR3 length is 15 residues. V dropped 2 bases and J dropped 0 bases, with 8 bases sitting between them. CDR3 in amino acids: CASSLEGEAKNIQYF. For the CDR3, the DNA is TGTGCCAGCAGTTTAGAAGGGGAAGCCAAAAACATTCAGTACTTC.

Only a few counts were recorded for this clonotype. This rearrangement joins TRBV2 to TRBJ2-3; the D gene is possibly TRBD1 (6 bases). Trimming shortened V by 7 bases and J by 0 bases, and 23 bases separated the two germline ends. CDR3 size: 18 residues. Per germline, CDR1 SNHLY and CDR2 FYNNEI. The CDR3 DNA reads as TGTGCCAGCACCATCCCTGAGGAACAGGGCGGTAGCACAGATACGCAGTATTTT. Translating gives CASTIPEEQGGSTDTQYF.

This clonotype occurred a few times. This rearrangement joins TRBV4-1 to TRBJ1-1, with a tentative D call TRBD1 (5 bases). CDR1 and CDR2 from the germline V gene are MGHRA and YSYEKL. The V end lost 3 bases, the J end lost 1 base, and 6 bases lay between the germline ends. The CDR3 is 13 residues long. The CDR3 DNA reads TGCGCCAGCAGCCATCAGGGGAACACTGAAGCTTTCTTT. Translation gives CASSHQGNTEAFF.

This clonotype was recorded a few times. The chain has TRBV7-9 and TRBJ2-7, with 10 bases aligning to TRBD1. V trimming: 1 base; J trimming: 6 bases; junction bases outside the gene matches: 9. The CDR3 length is 16 residues. Per the germline V gene, CDR1 is SEHNR and CDR2 is FQNEAQ (reference sequence). The CDR3: CASSLVYGTGDGEQYF. DNA for the CDR3: TGTGCCAGCAGCTTAGTTTATGGGACAGGGGACGGCGAGCAGTACTTC. The variable domain in full, completed from reference TRBV7-9 and TRBJ2-7, reads DTGVSQNPRHKITKRGQNVTFRCDPISEHNRLYWYRQTLGQGPEFLTYFQNEAQLEKSRLLSDRFSAERPKGSFSTLEIQRTEQGDSAMYLCASSLVYGTGDGEQYFGPGTRLTVT.

V usage is TRBV15 and J usage is TRBJ2-7, with 7 bases aligning to TRBD1. Trimming removed 0 bases from V and 2 bases from J; junction bases left unmatched: 7. CDR1 is LNHNV and CDR2 is YYDKDF in the germline V gene (reference sequence). This CDR3 is 16 amino acids long. For the CDR3, the DNA is TGTGCCACCAGCAGAGATCAAGGGACAGCAGCCTACGAGCAGTACTTC. Its translation: CATSRDQGTAAYEQYF.

The sample holds a few counts of this clonotype. The rearrangement links TRBV3-1 to TRBJ2-7, with D unclear. Germline V gives CDR1 LGHDT, CDR2 YNNKEL (reference sequence). Trimming left V 4 bases short and J 6 bases short, with 19 bases between. This CDR3 is built from 15 residues. The CDR3 reads CASSPQLASLLEQYF. In DNA, the CDR3 is TGTGCCAGCAGCCCCCAGCTTGCGTCCCTTCTCGAGCAGTACTTC.

This clonotype appeared a single time. The V call is TRBV6-2 or TRBV6-3, the J call TRBJ2-2; D perhaps matches TRBD2 (6 bases). Germline V gives CDR1 MNHEY, CDR2 SVGEGT. This CDR3 spans 15 amino acids. V was trimmed by 2 bases and J by 7 bases, leaving 14 bases between them. Written as DNA, the CDR3 is TGTGCCAGCAGTTACACGGGAGAGGTCGACGGGGAGCTGTTTTTT. Its translation is CASSYTGEVDGELFF.

This clonotype was seen more than once but under ten times. This chain links TRBV9 with TRBJ2-1, with 11 bases lining up with TRBD2. This CDR3 has 15 amino acids. Germline V gives CDR1 SGDLS, CDR2 YYNGEE. The V segment lost 3 bases and the J segment 6 bases; nucleotides outside the gene matches: 5. This chain's CDR3 is CASSETSGSGNEQFF. CDR3 sequence (DNA): TGTGCCAGCAGCGAAACTAGCGGGAGTGGCAATGAGCAGTTCTTC.

The chain combines TRBV7-9 with TRBJ2-5; D gene uncertain. The V end lost 5 bases, the J end lost 3 bases, and 7 bases lay between the germline ends. From germline, CDR1 is SEHNR and CDR2 FQNEAQ (reference sequence). The CDR3 spans 12 residues. For the CDR3, the DNA is TGTGCCAGCAGCCCCTCCGAAGAGACCCAGTACTTC. Protein sequence: CASSPSEETQYF. Looking up the rest from reference TRBV7-9 and TRBJ2-5 gives the full variable domain: DTGVSQNPRHKITKRGQNVTFRCDPISEHNRLYWYRQTLGQGPEFLTYFQNEAQLEKSRLLSDRFSAERPKGSFSTLEIQRTEQGDSAMYLCASSPSEETQYFGPGTRLLVL.

This clonotype was picked up a small number of times. This sequence joins TRBV29-1 and TRBJ2-5; D perhaps matches TRBD1 (5 bases). The CDR3 runs to 14 residues. V lost 1 base to trimming and J lost 5 bases, with 14 bases between them. The germline CDR1 and CDR2 sequences are SQVTM and ANQGSEA. CDR3 sequence: CSVEGWGRQETQYF. The DNA for the CDR3 is TGCAGCGTTGAAGGCTGGGGCAGGCAGGAGACCCAGTACTTC. Variable domain in full (rest from reference TRBV29-1 and TRBJ2-5): SAVISQKPSRDICQRGTSLTIQCQVDSQVTMMFWYRQQPGQSLTLIATANQGSEATYESGFVIDKFPISRPNLTFSTLTVSNMSPEDSSIYLCSVEGWGRQETQYFGPGTRLLVL.

V is TRBV19 and J is TRBJ2-7; 8 bases line up with TRBD2. The CDR3 contains 14 residues. The ends lost 4 bases at V and 1 base at J; junction bases unmatched: 3. CDR1 LNHDA and CDR2 SQIVND come from the germline V gene (reference sequence). As DNA, the CDR3 is TGTGCCAGTAGTAGACTAGCGAGGTCCTACGAGCAGTACTTC. It encodes CASSRLARSYEQYF.

The gene calls are TRBV9 and TRBJ1-1, with D maybe TRBD1 (6 bases). CDR3 length equals 14 residues. The germline V and J ends were trimmed by 0 bases and 4 bases, with 10 bases remaining between them. The germline V gene has CDR1 SGDLS and CDR2 YYNGEE. CDR3 nucleotides: TGTGCCAGCAGCGTAGAGGGGGAACGCACTGAAGCTTTCTTT. Translation: CASSVEGERTEAFF. The entire variable domain, with the rest obtained from reference TRBV9 and TRBJ1-1, is as follows: DSGVTQTPKHLITATGQRVTLRCSPRSGDLSVYWYQQSLDQGLQFLIQYYNGEERAKGNILERFSAQQFPDLHSELNLSSLELGDSALYFCASSVEGERTEAFFGQGTRLTVV.

Only a few counts were recorded for this clonotype. V is TRBV9 and J is TRBJ2-7; 10 nucleotides line up with TRBD1. Per germline, CDR1 SGDLS and CDR2 YYNGEE. The CDR3 is made up of 14 amino acids. The V gene end was trimmed by 0 bases and the J gene end by 5 bases; junction bases not matched to a gene: 2. The CDR3 sequence: CASSVGGQGNEQYF. The CDR3 region has the DNA TGTGCCAGCAGCGTAGGGGGACAGGGGAACGAGCAGTACTTC.

This clonotype has just a few counts. The rearrangement links TRBV9 to TRBJ2-3; D is possibly TRBD1 or TRBD2 (6 bases each). This CDR3 comprises 12 residues. Trimming cost V 0 bases and J 9 bases, with 8 bases left between them. Germline loops: CDR1 SGDLS, CDR2 YYNGEE. DNA for the CDR3: TGTGCCAGCAGCGTAGGAGGGGGGACGCAGTATTTT. The encoded protein is CASSVGGGTQYF.

This clonotype has just a few counts. The chain carries TRBV7-2 and TRBJ2-7, with D possibly being TRBD1 or TRBD2 (5 bases each). V was pared by 5 bases and J by 2 bases, with 13 bases between. This CDR3 has 14 residues. Germline CDR1 is SGHTA and CDR2 is FQGNSA. The CDR3 DNA is TGTGCCAGCAGCAACCGGGACGGGGCCTACGAGCAGTACTTC. It yields the protein CASSNRDGAYEQYF.

A few counts support this clonotype. The chain is built from TRBV5-1 and TRBJ2-4; 10 positions match TRBD1. This CDR3 contains 16 residues. V shed 3 bases, J shed 0 bases, and the junction held 3 bases outside the gene matches. Germline V gives CDR1 SGHRS, CDR2 YFSETQ. CDR3 sequence (DNA): TGCGCCAGCAGCTCCGGGACAGGGGCAGCCAAAAACATTCAGTACTTC. Its translation is CASSSGTGAAKNIQYF.

This clonotype has only a few counts. V gene TRBV7-9 combines with J gene TRBJ1-5; a possible D gene is TRBD1 (5 bases). V was cut by 7 bases and J by 6 bases, with 10 bases left in between. There are 12 residues in the CDR3. Germline loops: CDR1 SEHNR, CDR2 FQNEAQ (reference sequence). The CDR3 sequence: CASNSGGQPQHF. In DNA form, the CDR3 reads TGTGCCAGCAACTCCGGGGGTCAGCCCCAGCATTTT.

This rearrangement joins TRBV25-1 to TRBJ1-2; a possible D gene is TRBD1 (5 bases). The CDR3 is 19 residues long. The V gene's germline CDR1 is MGHDK and CDR2 SYGVNS. V was shortened by 3 bases and J by 3 bases, with 26 bases between the two germline ends. The CDR3 spells CASSDRLFLNGQTDYGYTF. The CDR3 DNA follows: TGTGCCAGCAGTGATCGGTTGTTTCTAAACGGACAAACGGACTATGGCTACACCTTC.

This chain links TRBV4-2 with TRBJ1-2; D may be TRBD1 (5 bases). CDR3 size: 14 residues. V shed 1 base and J shed 4 bases, with 10 bases lying between them. Germline V CDR1 and CDR2: LGHNA, YNFKEQ. CDR3 in amino acids: CASSQVGGTYGYTF. The DNA of the CDR3 is TGTGCCAGCAGCCAAGTTGGGGGGACCTATGGCTACACCTTC.

This clonotype has only a few counts. V usage is TRBV19 and J usage is TRBJ2-7; D is ambiguous. V dropped 2 bases and J dropped 3 bases, with 11 bases sitting between them. CDR1 and CDR2 (germline): LNHDA, SQIVND (reference sequence). The length of the CDR3 is 14 residues. The CDR3 DNA is TGTGCCAGTAGTATAAGAGGCATGGGCTACGAGCAGTACTTC. Translated: CASSIRGMGYEQYF. Using reference TRBV19 and TRBJ2-7 for the parts outside the CDR3, the full variable domain is DGGITQSPKYLFRKEGQNVTLSCEQNLNHDAMYWYRQDPGQGLRLIYYSQIVNDFQKGDIAEGYSVSREKKESFPLTVTSAQKNPTAFYLCASSIRGMGYEQYFGPGTRLTVT.

This clonotype was observed a handful of times. This chain uses TRBV7-9 with TRBJ1-4, with D possibly matching TRBD1 (5 bases). The CDR3 totals 15 residues. V lost 5 bases and J 3 bases, leaving 13 bases between the germline ends. Germline V CDR1 and CDR2: SEHNR, FQNEAQ (reference sequence). The CDR3 DNA follows: TGTGCCAGCAGCCCGAGTGGGGGACCTAATGAAAAACTGTTTTTT. Encoded protein: CASSPSGGPNEKLFF.

The chain uses TRBV9 and TRBJ1-5; TRBD1 matches 8 bases. The CDR3 covers 15 residues. The germline V gene has CDR1 SGDLS and CDR2 YYNGEE. V dropped 4 bases and J dropped 1; count of bases not matched to a gene: 4. The CDR3 region has the DNA TGTGCCAGCAGCTGGACAGGGAAAAGCAATCAGCCCCAGCATTTT. The encoded protein is CASSWTGKSNQPQHF.

This clonotype turned up a few times. The V and J genes are TRBV5-6 and TRBJ2-7; 7 bases match TRBD2. The CDR3 runs 15 residues. Germline V lookup: CDR1 SGHDT, CDR2 YYEEEE. V lost 4 bases and J lost 6; bases outside the gene matches: 13. CDR3 in amino acids: CASSLVASRGGEQYF. CDR3 DNA sequence: TGTGCCAGCAGCCTAGTTGCGAGTCGCGGGGGCGAGCAGTACTTC.

The sample holds a few counts of this clonotype. The V and J genes are TRBV11-3 and TRBJ2-2, with TRBD1 as a possible D gene (5 bases). Trimming removed 4 bases at V and 5 bases at J, with 11 bases between. Germline CDR1 reads SGHNT; CDR2 reads YENEEA. CDR3 length: 14 amino acids. The CDR3 reads CASSSTPGTGELFF. Written as DNA, the CDR3 is TGTGCCAGCAGCTCGACCCCAGGGACCGGGGAGCTGTTTTTT.

The chain couples TRBV29-1 to TRBJ2-5; a weak D match, TRBD2 (5 bases). V gave up 3 bases and J gave up 4 bases, with 12 bases separating them. The CDR3 has 13 residues. Germline V gene lookup returns CDR1 SQVTM and CDR2 ANQGSEA. DNA for the CDR3: TGCAGCGTTGATTCGGGGATTGGAGAGACCCAGTACTTC. It encodes CSVDSGIGETQYF. The full variable domain, rest sourced from reference TRBV29-1 and TRBJ2-5, is SAVISQKPSRDICQRGTSLTIQCQVDSQVTMMFWYRQQPGQSLTLIATANQGSEATYESGFVIDKFPISRPNLTFSTLTVSNMSPEDSSIYLCSVDSGIGETQYFGPGTRLLVL.

DNA of the CDR3: TGCAGTGCTAGAGATCGTGGTTATGGCTACACCTTC. Translated: CSARDRGYGYTF. V usage is TRBV20-1 and J usage is TRBJ1-2; D is unclear. Trimming stripped 0 bases from V and 5 bases from J, with 7 bases between. From germline, CDR1 is DFQATT and CDR2 SNEGSKA (reference sequence). CDR3 length: 12 amino acids.